One sample yielded the 18 T cell receptor beta chains listed below, sequenced in a study of T cells in Graves' hyperthyroidism and ophthalmopathy. TCR beta CDR3 sequences were amplified from RNA transcripts. TCR CDR3 underwent first-round RT-PCR with the HTBI primer set. TCRdb itself ran the multiplex PCR reads through MiXCR, one entry per CDR3 protein. The sample consists of around 660,000 distinct CDR3 sequences, about 45% of them appearing once. The sequenced material came from peripheral blood or thyroid tissue (not recorded which). The receptors stem from an adult man with Graves' disease, either hyperthyroidism or ophthalmopathy (not recorded which).

V is TRBV7-2 and J is TRBJ1-1; 9 bases are shared with TRBD1. J lost 7 bases, V lost 5 bases, and 11 bases had no gene match. The germline gives CDR1 SGHTA, CDR2 FQGNSA. This CDR3 region has 15 residues. This CDR3 reads CASSPTPQGAFEAFF. The CDR3 DNA is TGTGCCAGCAGCCCAACCCCACAGGGGGCCTTTGAAGCTTTCTTT.

The V call is TRBV29-1, the J call TRBJ1-2; TRBD1 is a possible D gene (5 bases). Germline CDR1 and CDR2: SQVTM and ANQGSEA. The length of the CDR3 is 12 residues. Trimming pared 4 bases from V and 7 bases from J, leaving 13 bases between. The CDR3: CSVASGAGGYTF. CDR3 in DNA: TGCAGCGTTGCCTCTGGGGCAGGTGGCTACACCTTC. Variable domain in full (rest from reference TRBV29-1 and TRBJ1-2): SAVISQKPSRDICQRGTSLTIQCQVDSQVTMMFWYRQQPGQSLTLIATANQGSEATYESGFVIDKFPISRPNLTFSTLTVSNMSPEDSSIYLCSVASGAGGYTFGSGTRLTVV.

The V call is TRBV5-1, the J call TRBJ2-7, with D perhaps TRBD2 (7 bases). In germline, CDR1 is SGHRS, CDR2 YFSETQ. This CDR3 has 15 residues. Trimming stripped 5 bases from V and 3 bases from J, with 18 bases between. The CDR3 DNA reads TGCGCCAGCAGTGATGGCGGGGGCCTCGGCTACGAGCAGTACTTC. It specifies CASSDGGGLGYEQYF.

This clonotype was observed at least ten times. The chain couples TRBV24-1 to TRBJ1-2, with D perhaps TRBD1 (5 bases). The CDR3 runs 13 residues. V was cut by 1 base and J by 8 bases, with 10 bases left in between. CDR1 and CDR2 from the germline V gene are KGHDR and SFDVKD. The CDR3: CATSDFPGQGYTF. The CDR3 DNA reads as TGTGCCACCAGTGATTTTCCAGGGCAAGGCTACACCTTC.

This chain connects TRBV20-1 to TRBJ1-2; 8 bases line up with TRBD1. The junction had 7 bases not matched to a gene; V was cut back by 4 bases and J by 6 bases. In germline, CDR1 is DFQATT, CDR2 SNEGSKA (reference sequence). The CDR3 runs 13 residues. The chain's CDR3 is CSAIHAGGHGYTF. As DNA, the CDR3 is TGCAGTGCTATTCATGCAGGGGGCCATGGCTACACCTTC.

The chain carries TRBV7-9 and TRBJ1-4, with D possibly matching TRBD1 (6 bases). The CDR3 runs 14 residues. From germline, CDR1 is SEHNR and CDR2 FQNEAQ (reference sequence). The ends were cut back, 5 bases at V and 8 bases at J, with 15 bases in the middle. CDR3: CASSPQGWGEKLFF. The DNA of the CDR3 is TGTGCCAGCAGCCCCCAGGGGTGGGGGGAAAAACTGTTTTTT.

The J gene is TRBJ1-4, the V gene TRBV7-9; D is uncertain. The CDR3 is made up of 15 amino acids. Between the trimmed V and J ends, which lost 5 bases and 4 bases, there was a span of 14 bases. From germline, CDR1 is SEHNR and CDR2 FQNEAQ (reference sequence). CDR3 loop: CASSDGTEVNEKLFF. The CDR3 DNA reads as TGTGCCAGCAGCGACGGTACAGAAGTTAATGAAAAACTGTTTTTT.

The chain joins TRBV11-2 to TRBJ2-7; no reliable D call. V lost 9 bases to trimming and J lost 0 bases, with 3 bases between them. The CDR3 is 10 residues long. Germline V gene data show CDR1 as SGHAT and CDR2 as FQNNGV. The CDR3, as DNA: TGTGCCAGTCTCTCCTACGAGCAGTACTTC. This sequence encodes CASLSYEQYF.

The V gene is TRBV7-2, the J gene TRBJ2-2, with 8 bases aligning to TRBD1. The CDR3 has 18 amino acids. Trimming at V came to 0 bases and at J to 7 bases, leaving 13 bases not matched to a gene. Per the germline V gene, CDR1 is SGHTA and CDR2 is FQGNSA. The CDR3 reads CASSLAPSSGGKGGELFF. In nucleotides, the CDR3 is TGTGCCAGCAGCTTAGCTCCTAGCTCAGGGGGCAAAGGCGGGGAGCTGTTTTTT. The variable domain in full, with the rest retrieved from reference TRBV7-2 and TRBJ2-2, is GAGVSQSPSNKVTEKGKDVELRCDPISGHTALYWYRQSLGQGLEFLIYFQGNSAPDKSGLPSDRFSAERTGGSVSTLTIQRTQQEDSAVYLCASSLAPSSGGKGGELFFGEGSRLTVL.

This chain links TRBV20-1 with TRBJ1-1, with 10 bases lining up with TRBD1. This CDR3 spans 16 amino acids. Trimming cost V 3 bases and J 3 bases; bases outside gene matches: 10. CDR1 DFQATT and CDR2 SNEGSKA come from the germline V gene (reference sequence). Written as DNA, the CDR3 is TGCAGTGCTAGTGGGACAGGGGTTGCGTGGGACACTGAAGCTTTCTTT. This codes for CSASGTGVAWDTEAFF.

Details on this clonotype: This may arise from a read error, as a much more abundant clone is one base away. The V and J genes are TRBV2 and TRBJ1-1; D might be TRBD1 (5 bases). Germline V lookup: CDR1 SNHLY, CDR2 FYNNEI. The CDR3 spans 12 residues. The V and J ends lost 3 bases and 10 bases respectively, with 12 bases between them. Here the CDR3 DNA reads TGTGCCAGCAGTGACCCAGGGTTAGGAGCTTTCTTT. It translates to CASSDPGLGAFF. Filled out from reference TRBV2 and TRBJ1-1, the complete variable domain reads EPEVTQTPSHQVTQMGQEVILRCVPISNHLYFYWYRQILGQKVEFLVSFYNNEISEKSEIFDDQFSVERPDGSNFTLKIRSTKLEDSAMYFCASSDPGLGAFFGQGTRLTVV.

This clonotype was counted a few times. The chain couples TRBV4-1 to TRBJ1-5; no clear D. Looked up from germline, CDR1 is MGHRA and CDR2 is YSYEKL. Trimming removed 0 bases from V and 0 bases from J, with 6 bases in between. This CDR3 has 15 residues. CDR3 sequence reads: CASSQDYYSNQPQHF. The CDR3, as DNA: TGCGCCAGCAGCCAAGACTATTATAGCAATCAGCCCCAGCATTTT.

Concerning this clonotype: With a much larger clone just one base away, this may be a read error. Here the CDR3 reads CASCLLRADGYTF. CDR3 in DNA: TGTGCCAGCTGTCTTCTCAGGGCGGATGGCTACACCTTC. The gene calls are TRBV25-1 and TRBJ1-2, with D possibly TRBD1 on 5 matching bases. CDR3 size: 13 residues. Trimming left V 8 bases short and J 6 bases short, with 16 bases between. Germline V gene data show CDR1 as MGHDK and CDR2 as SYGVNS.

On this clonotype: A much larger clonotype is one base distant, so this may be a read error. The chain joins TRBV9 to TRBJ2-5; 9 nucleotides align to TRBD2. Germline trimming cut 3 bases from V and 5 bases from J; bases unmatched to any gene: 8. Germline loops: CDR1 SGDLS, CDR2 YYNGEE. The CDR3 covers 15 residues. CDR3 sequence (DNA): TGTGCCAGCAGCGCCGGGACTAGCAGTGGTGAGACCCAGTACTTC. Translation gives CASSAGTSSGETQYF. Supplemented by reference TRBV9 and TRBJ2-5, the full variable domain reads DSGVTQTPKHLITATGQRVTLRCSPRSGDLSVYWYQQSLDQGLQFLIQYYNGEERAKGNILERFSAQQFPDLHSELNLSSLELGDSALYFCASSAGTSSGETQYFGPGTRLLVL.

Many counts were recorded for this clonotype. The chain couples TRBV7-9 to TRBJ1-3; D is undetermined. Trimming left V 4 bases short and J 3 bases short, with 10 bases between. Germline CDR1 reads SEHNR; CDR2 reads FQNEAQ (reference sequence). The CDR3 sequence is 14 residues long. The CDR3: CASSSVQLGNTIYF. CDR3 in DNA: TGTGCCAGCAGCTCTGTCCAGCTTGGAAACACCATATATTTT.

This clonotype has more than one count but fewer than ten. J is TRBJ2-5 and V is TRBV19; D is ambiguous. The germline gives CDR1 LNHDA, CDR2 SQIVND (reference sequence). V was clipped by 3 bases and J by 5 bases, with 10 bases between them. The CDR3 length is 13 residues. The CDR3 sequence: CASSIGFRETQYF. DNA for the CDR3: TGTGCCAGTAGTATTGGTTTCCGGGAGACCCAGTACTTC.

The chain joins TRBV7-2 to TRBJ1-5; D not certain. Germline CDR1 reads SGHTA; CDR2 reads FQGNSA. This CDR3 contains 17 residues. The ends were cut back, 2 bases at V and 0 bases at J, with 14 bases in the middle. The DNA of the CDR3 is TGTGCCAGCAGCTTAATGGGAATAGGTGATAGCAATCAGCCCCAGCATTTT. Its translation is CASSLMGIGDSNQPQHF.

This clonotype was counted at least ten times. V is TRBV25-1 and J is TRBJ1-4; a weak D match, TRBD1 (6 bases). Germline V gene sequence: CDR1 MGHDK, CDR2 SYGVNS. The ends were cut back, 3 bases at V and 7 bases at J, with 12 bases in the middle. The CDR3 runs to 14 residues. The CDR3 spells CASSEGGGSEKLFF. In nucleotides, the CDR3 is TGTGCCAGCAGTGAGGGGGGGGGCAGTGAAAAACTGTTTTTT.